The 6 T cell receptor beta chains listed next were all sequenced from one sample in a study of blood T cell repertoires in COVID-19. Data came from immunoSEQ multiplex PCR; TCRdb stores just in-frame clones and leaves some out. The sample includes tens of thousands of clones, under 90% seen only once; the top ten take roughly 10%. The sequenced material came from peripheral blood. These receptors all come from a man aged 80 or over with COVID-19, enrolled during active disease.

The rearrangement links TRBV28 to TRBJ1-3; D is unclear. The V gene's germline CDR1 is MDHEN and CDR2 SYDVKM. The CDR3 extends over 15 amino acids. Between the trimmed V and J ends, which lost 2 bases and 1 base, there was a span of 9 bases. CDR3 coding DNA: TGTGCCAGCAGTTTACCCACGGGGTCTGGAAACACCATATATTTT. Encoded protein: CASSLPTGSGNTIYF.

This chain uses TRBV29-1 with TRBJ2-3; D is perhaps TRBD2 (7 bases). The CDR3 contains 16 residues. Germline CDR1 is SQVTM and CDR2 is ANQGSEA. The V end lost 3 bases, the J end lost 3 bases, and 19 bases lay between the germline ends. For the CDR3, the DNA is TGCAGCGTTGAGAGGGGGGGGAGTGTTGGAACAGATACGCAGTATTTT. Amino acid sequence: CSVERGGSVGTDTQYF.

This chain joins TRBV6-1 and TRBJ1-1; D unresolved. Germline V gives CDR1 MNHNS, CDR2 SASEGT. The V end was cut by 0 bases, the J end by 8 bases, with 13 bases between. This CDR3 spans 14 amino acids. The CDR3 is CASSEAARREEAFF. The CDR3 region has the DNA TGTGCCAGCAGTGAAGCGGCAAGACGGGAAGAAGCTTTCTTT.

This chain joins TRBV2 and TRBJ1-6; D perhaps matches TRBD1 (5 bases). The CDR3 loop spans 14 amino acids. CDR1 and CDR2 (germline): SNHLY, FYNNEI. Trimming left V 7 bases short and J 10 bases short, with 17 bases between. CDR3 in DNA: TGTGCCAGCACCCTTTCGGGGGGAGGCTCACCCCTCCACTTT. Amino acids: CASTLSGGGSPLHF.

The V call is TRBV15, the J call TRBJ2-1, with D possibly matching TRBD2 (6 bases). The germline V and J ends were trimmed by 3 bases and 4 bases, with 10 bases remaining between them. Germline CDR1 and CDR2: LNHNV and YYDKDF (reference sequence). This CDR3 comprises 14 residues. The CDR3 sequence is CATSSRGLYNEQFF. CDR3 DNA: TGTGCCACCAGCAGCCGGGGACTGTACAATGAGCAGTTCTTC. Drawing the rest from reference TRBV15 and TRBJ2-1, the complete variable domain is DAMVIQNPRYQVTQFGKPVTLSCSQTLNHNVMYWYQQKSSQAPKLLFHYYDKDFNNEADTPDNFQSRRPNTSFCFLDIRSPGLGDTAMYLCATSSRGLYNEQFFGPGTRLTVL.

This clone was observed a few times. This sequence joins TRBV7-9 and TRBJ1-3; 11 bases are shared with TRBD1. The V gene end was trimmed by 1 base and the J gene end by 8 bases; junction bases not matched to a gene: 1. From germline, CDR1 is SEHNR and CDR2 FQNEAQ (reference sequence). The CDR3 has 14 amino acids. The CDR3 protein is CASSLEGQGDTIYF. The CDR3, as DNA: TGTGCCAGCAGCTTAGAGGGACAGGGGGACACCATATATTTT.